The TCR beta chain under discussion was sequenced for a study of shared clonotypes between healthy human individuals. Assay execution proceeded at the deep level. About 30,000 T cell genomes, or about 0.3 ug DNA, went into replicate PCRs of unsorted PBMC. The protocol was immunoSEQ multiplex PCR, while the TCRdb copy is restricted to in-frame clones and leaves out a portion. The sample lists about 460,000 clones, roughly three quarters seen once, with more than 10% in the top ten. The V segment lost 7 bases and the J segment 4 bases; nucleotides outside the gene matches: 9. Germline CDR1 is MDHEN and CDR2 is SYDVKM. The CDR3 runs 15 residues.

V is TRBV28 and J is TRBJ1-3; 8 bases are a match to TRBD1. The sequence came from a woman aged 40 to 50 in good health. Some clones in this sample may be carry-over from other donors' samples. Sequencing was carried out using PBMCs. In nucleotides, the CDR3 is TGTGCCAGCATTACCCAGGGGGCGGAGGGAAACACCATATATTTT. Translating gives CASITQGAEGNTIYF.